The clone carrying this T cell receptor (beta chain) occurred once. Its antigen is currently unknown. This CDR3 has 16 residues. The germline V gene has CDR1 SGHVS and CDR2 FNYEAQ. V trimming: 3 bases; J trimming: 6 bases; junction bases outside the gene matches: 9. Generated by immunoSEQ multiplex PCR, the TCRdb table keeps only in-frame clones and is missing some. The sample contains 150,000 or so clones, 90% to 95% of which appear only once. These data belong to a study of T cell responses to AZD1222 COVID-19 vaccine. Study results and caveats: AZD1222 recipients seropositive at baseline numbered only six or seven.

This clonotype was sampled from an adult in good health. Sequencing used peripheral blood, obtained on day 0 of AZD1222 vaccination. The chain has TRBV7-6 and TRBJ1-5; 9 bases agree with TRBD1. CDR3 coding DNA: TGTGCCAGCAGCTTCGCCAACGGGACAGGGCCTCAGCCCCAGCATTTT. It specifies CASSFANGTGPQPQHF.